Sequencing of this TCR beta chain was carried out in a study of blood T cell repertoires in COVID-19. V shed 4 bases, J shed 7 bases, and the junction held 4 bases outside the gene matches. This CDR3 is 12 amino acids long. The V gene's germline CDR1 is SGHRS and CDR2 YFSETQ. Assay used: immunoSEQ multiplex PCR; TCRdb lists only in-frame clones, some missing. The data hold hundreds of thousands of clones, with over 85% observed a single time. This TCR derives from a woman between 25 and 40 years old with COVID-19, enrolled during active disease. The chain combines TRBV5-1 with TRBJ1-1; 7 bases agree with TRBD1. Source material: peripheral blood. As DNA, the CDR3 is TGCGCCAGCAGCGGAGGGGGCAGTGAAGCTTTCTTT. Protein product: CASSGGGSEAFF. Full variable domain (remainder filled in from reference TRBV5-1 and TRBJ1-1): KAGVTQTPRYLIKTRGQQVTLSCSPISGHRSVSWYQQTPGQGLQFLFEYFSETQRNKGNFPGRFSGRQFSNSRSEMNVSTLELGDSALYLCASSGGGSEAFFGQGTRLTVV.